The rows below give T cell receptor beta chains drawn from one sample of a study of shared T cell receptors in the human thymus. Only in-frame clones appear in the TCRdb table, and some are missing; sequencing was by immunoSEQ multiplex PCR. The sample carries 540,000 or so clones, 75% to 85% recorded once. This sample was also put to use in a study of human thymus T cells.

Sequenced sample: thymocytes. The receptors originated from a boy in the first two years of life with a congenital heart defect. CDR3s include the opening cysteine and the closing phenylalanine or tryptophan. Fields, in order: clone size, V gene, CDR3 length, J gene, D gene, CDR3 protein, CDR3 DNA. The D gene is left open where the match is weak. Clone size, where shown, is once, few, many, or a class for clones that have expanded.

NA,TRBV29-1,16,TRBJ2-3,TRBD2,CSVEGTSGRASDTQYF,TGCAGCGTTGAAGGGACTAGCGGGAGGGCCTCGGATACGCAGTATTTT
NA,TRBV5-1,14,TRBJ2-7,TRBD2,CASSLREGRYEQYF,TGCGCCAGCAGCTTGCGGGAGGGCCGCTACGAGCAGTACTTC
NA,TRBV6-5,14,TRBJ1-4,NA,CASSYSGGARKLFF,TGTGCCAGCAGTTACTCGGGGGGAGCCCGGAAACTGTTTTTT
NA,TRBV9,15,TRBJ2-7,NA,CASSVEGDHSYEQYF,TGTGCCAGCAGCGTAGAGGGGGACCACTCCTACGAGCAGTACTTC
NA,TRBV19,15,TRBJ2-7,TRBD2,CASTPSGSNAYEQYF,TGTGCCAGTACGCCGAGCGGGAGCAACGCCTACGAGCAGTACTTC
NA,TRBV27,13,TRBJ2-1,TRBD2,CASSLTAGGWKFF,TGTGCCAGCAGTTTAACCGCGGGAGGTTGGAAGTTCTTC
NA,TRBV6-5,14,TRBJ1-1,TRBD1,CASSPRQGVTEAFF,TGTGCCAGCAGTCCCAGACAGGGAGTTACTGAAGCTTTCTTT
once,TRBV15,16,TRBJ2-6,NA,CATSRVEGAGANVLTF,TGTGCCACCAGCAGAGTTGAAGGGGCTGGGGCCAACGTCCTGACTTTC
NA,TRBV4-1,11,TRBJ2-7,NA,CASSQEAEQYF,TGCGCCAGCAGCCAAGAGGCAGAGCAGTACTTC
NA,TRBV4-1,16,TRBJ2-3,TRBD2,CASSQILAASTDTQYF,TGCGCCAGCAGCCAGATTCTAGCGGCTAGCACAGATACGCAGTATTTT
NA,TRBV11-3,14,TRBJ2-5,TRBD1,CASRLTGVGETQYF,TGTGCCAGCAGGTTGACAGGGGTAGGGGAGACCCAGTACTTC
NA,TRBV7-6,14,TRBJ2-1,TRBD2,CASSWGTSVNEQFF,TGTGCCAGCAGCTGGGGGACTAGCGTGAATGAGCAGTTCTTC
NA,TRBV28,14,TRBJ2-3,NA,CASSWGSGADTQYF,TGTGCCAGCAGTTGGGGCTCGGGAGCCGATACGCAGTATTTT
NA,TRBV30,16,TRBJ2-7,TRBD1,CAWKGTGFMGSYEQYF,TGTGCCTGGAAAGGGACAGGGTTTATGGGCTCCTACGAGCAGTACTTC
NA,TRBV9,12,TRBJ1-4,NA,CASSREGRKLFF,TGTGCCAGCAGTCGGGAGGGGAGAAAACTGTTTTTT
once,TRBV10-2,16,TRBJ2-5,TRBD1,CASSVKPQGALETQYF,TGCGCCAGCAGTGTTAAGCCACAGGGGGCGCTGGAGACCCAGTACTTC
NA,TRBV2,19,TRBJ1-5,NA,CASSEALKRTPGRCQPQHF,TGTGCCAGCAGTGAAGCCCTTAAGAGGACACCAGGGCGATGTCAGCCCCAGCATTTT
few,TRBV29-1,12,TRBJ2-3,NA,CSVKTNTDTQYF,TGCAGCGTTAAGACTAATACAGATACGCAGTATTTT
NA,TRBV27,15,TRBJ2-1,TRBD2,CASSLGGRDHNEQFF,TGTGCCAGCAGTTTGGGAGGGAGGGACCACAATGAGCAGTTCTTC
NA,TRBV30,14,TRBJ1-4,TRBD1,CAWSVRTGTEKLFF,TGTGCCTGGAGTGTACGGACAGGGACTGAAAAACTGTTTTTT
NA,TRBV5-8,17,TRBJ1-5,TRBD1,CASSLDRGLNSNQPQHF,TGTGCCAGCAGCTTGGACAGGGGACTCAATAGCAATCAGCCCCAGCATTTT
NA,TRBV15,14,TRBJ1-5,NA,CATSRERQHQPQHF,TGTGCCACCAGCAGAGAGCGGCAGCATCAGCCCCAGCATTTT
NA,TRBV7-2,16,TRBJ2-1,NA,CASSSPVLHLPNEQFF,TGTGCCAGCAGCTCTCCGGTGCTCCACCTCCCCAATGAGCAGTTCTTC
NA,TRBV4-1,18,TRBJ2-6,TRBD2,CASSQSSSGNSGANVLTF,TGCGCCAGCAGCCAATCCTCTAGCGGAAACTCTGGGGCCAACGTCCTGACTTTC
once,TRBV7-2,16,TRBJ2-1,TRBD2,CASSLHLREVNNEQFF,TGTGCCAGCAGCCTCCACTTGCGGGAGGTCAACAATGAGCAGTTCTTC
NA,TRBV6-1,14,TRBJ2-5,NA,CASSPARGKETQYF,TGTGCCAGCAGCCCCGCGAGGGGGAAAGAGACCCAGTACTTC
once,TRBV15,16,TRBJ1-2,NA,CATSRDLQGMNYGYTF,TGTGCCACCAGCAGAGATCTGCAGGGAATGAACTATGGCTACACCTTC
NA,TRBV19,13,TRBJ2-1,TRBD1,CASSLTGWEKQFF,TGTGCCAGTAGTTTGACAGGGTGGGAAAAGCAGTTCTTC
NA,TRBV29-1,15,TRBJ2-5,NA,CSVEGPQGHQETQYF,TGCAGCGTTGAAGGCCCCCAGGGGCACCAAGAGACCCAGTACTTC
NA,TRBV28,16,TRBJ1-4,NA,CASSTARTVYNEKLFF,TGTGCCAGCAGTACTGCCCGGACAGTGTATAATGAAAAACTGTTTTTT
NA,TRBV7-6,16,TRBJ2-6,NA,CASSETGPDGANVLTF,TGTGCCAGCAGCGAGACAGGCCCGGATGGGGCCAACGTCCTGACTTTC
few,TRBV9,17,TRBJ2-7,NA,CASSVPRWLDTPYEQYF,TGTGCCAGCAGCGTACCCCGCTGGCTGGACACTCCCTACGAGCAGTACTTC
NA,TRBV9,13,TRBJ2-3,NA,CASGLKPPDTQYF,TGTGCCAGCGGACTGAAACCTCCAGATACGCAGTATTTT
NA,TRBV21-1,15,TRBJ2-7,NA,CASSKESGRGYEQYF,TGTGCCAGCAGCAAAGAATCGGGGAGGGGCTACGAGCAGTACTTC
NA,TRBV30,13,TRBJ1-1,TRBD1,CAWGGQLNTEAFF,TGTGCCTGGGGGGGACAGTTGAACACTGAAGCTTTCTTT
NA,TRBV27,15,TRBJ2-3,TRBD2,CASSGTSESTDTQYF,TGTGCCAGCAGCGGGACTAGCGAGAGCACAGATACGCAGTATTTT
NA,TRBV30,15,TRBJ1-5,TRBD1,CAWSPRQGVNQPQHF,TGTGCCTGGAGTCCGCGACAGGGCGTTAATCAGCCCCAGCATTTT
NA,TRBV5-6,13,TRBJ2-3,NA,CASSSTGADTQYF,TGTGCCAGCAGCTCGACGGGGGCAGATACGCAGTATTTT
NA,TRBV27,16,TRBJ2-4,TRBD1,CASRPRGQGAKNIQYF,TGTGCCAGCAGGCCTAGAGGACAGGGGGCCAAAAACATTCAGTACTTC
few,TRBV5-5,15,TRBJ2-7,NA,CASSEQQGFPHEQYF,TGTGCCAGCAGCGAGCAGCAGGGTTTTCCCCACGAGCAGTACTTC
NA,TRBV5-4,15,TRBJ1-6,NA,CASSLVAGPNSPLHF,TGTGCCAGCAGCTTGGTTGCAGGGCCCAATTCACCCCTCCACTTT
NA,TRBV27,18,TRBJ2-5,NA,CASRVRGRRVPYQETQYF,TGTGCCAGCAGAGTAAGGGGGAGAAGGGTACCATACCAAGAGACCCAGTACTTC
few,TRBV29-1,13,TRBJ1-1,TRBD1,CSAGQGMNTEAFF,TGCAGCGCCGGACAGGGGATGAACACTGAAGCTTTCTTT
NA,TRBV5-1,19,TRBJ2-3,TRBD1,CASSWGLGQGARSTDTQYF,TGCGCCAGCAGCTGGGGGTTGGGGCAGGGGGCGAGGAGCACAGATACGCAGTATTTT
NA,TRBV27,14,TRBJ2-2,NA,CASSLSGNTGELFF,TGTGCCAGCAGTTTGTCGGGGAACACCGGGGAGCTGTTTTTT
NA,TRBV6-5,14,TRBJ1-1,NA,CASSTAGLVCEAFF,TGTGCCAGCAGTACAGCAGGCCTTGTATGTGAAGCTTTCTTT
NA,TRBV19,15,TRBJ2-5,TRBD1,CASSIWDRGKETQYF,TGTGCCAGTAGTATATGGGACAGGGGTAAAGAGACCCAGTACTTC
NA,TRBV14,17,TRBJ1-2,NA,CASSLNRQGAIFYGYTF,TGTGCCAGCAGCTTAAACCGGCAGGGCGCTATATTCTATGGCTACACCTTC
NA,TRBV9,15,TRBJ2-5,TRBD2,CASGLLAGVSETQYF,TGTGCCAGCGGCCTTTTGGCGGGAGTGTCGGAGACCCAGTACTTC
few,TRBV6-5,14,TRBJ1-4,TRBD1,CASSHRGGGEKLFF,TGTGCCAGCAGCCACAGGGGAGGCGGTGAAAAACTGTTTTTT
NA,TRBV19,13,TRBJ1-5,TRBD1,CAGSTGAGQPQHF,TGTGCCGGGTCTACAGGGGCAGGTCAGCCCCAGCATTTT
few,TRBV28,14,TRBJ2-5,NA,CASSLRSPQETQYF,TGTGCCAGCAGTTTACGAAGCCCACAAGAGACCCAGTACTTC
NA,TRBV4-1,21,TRBJ2-1,NA,CASSQHGSVPKQGADRNEQFF,TGCGCCAGCAGCCAACATGGAAGTGTGCCCAAACAAGGGGCGGATAGGAATGAGCAGTTCTTC
NA,TRBV18,17,TRBJ2-7,TRBD2,CASSHHEASGMGYEQYF,TGTGCCAGCTCACACCACGAGGCTAGCGGGATGGGATACGAGCAGTACTTC